The 20 T cell receptor beta chains given below trace back to one sample, sequenced in a study of blood T cell repertoires in COVID-19. The method was immunoSEQ multiplex PCR; TCRdb's version includes in-frame clones alone and lacks a portion of them. The data contain fewer than 90,000 clones, 75% to 90% of them singletons. Sequencing was performed on peripheral blood. The receptor source for this set is a male donor with acute or convalescent COVID-19.

This chain uses TRBV29-1 with TRBJ2-1; 10 nucleotides agree with TRBD1. V lost 4 bases, J lost 6 bases, and 6 bases stayed unmatched. Germline V gene data show CDR1 as SQVTM and CDR2 as ANQGSEA. CDR3 length: 14 residues. The CDR3 loop is CSVVGQGSGNEQFF. CDR3 nucleotide sequence: TGCAGCGTTGTGGGACAGGGGAGCGGCAATGAGCAGTTCTTC.

The rearrangement links TRBV24-1 to TRBJ1-5; weak D call: TRBD1 (5 bases). The CDR3 runs 13 residues. V was trimmed by 4 bases and J by 5 bases, leaving 8 bases between them. The germline V gene encodes CDR1 KGHDR and CDR2 SFDVKD. As DNA, the CDR3 is TGTGCCACCAGTGACCAGGGATATCAGCCCCAGCATTTT. Protein: CATSDQGYQPQHF.

The chain carries TRBV6-5 and TRBJ2-7; 7 positions match TRBD1. Germline V gives CDR1 MNHEY, CDR2 SVGAGI. This CDR3 spans 15 amino acids. V trimming: 6 bases; J trimming: 3 bases; junction bases outside the gene matches: 11. In DNA form, the CDR3 reads TGTGCCAGCAGACCTAACAGGGGCCCATTCTACGAGCAGTACTTC. It yields the protein CASRPNRGPFYEQYF.

V gene TRBV7-9 combines with J gene TRBJ2-1, with D possibly TRBD2 on 5 matching bases. The CDR3 runs to 13 residues. V lost 2 bases and J lost 8, with 10 bases in between. Germline CDR1 and CDR2: SEHNR and FQNEAQ (reference sequence). The CDR3 DNA sequence: TGTGCCAGCAGCTTACGGGGTCGGGATGAGCAGTTCTTC. Protein sequence: CASSLRGRDEQFF. The whole variable domain, remainder taken from reference TRBV7-9 and TRBJ2-1, is DTGVSQNPRHKITKRGQNVTFRCDPISEHNRLYWYRQTLGQGPEFLTYFQNEAQLEKSRLLSDRFSAERPKGSFSTLEIQRTEQGDSAMYLCASSLRGRDEQFFGPGTRLTVL.

The chain couples TRBV5-5 to TRBJ1-3; a weak D match, TRBD1 (5 bases). Germline V gene data show CDR1 as SGHKS and CDR2 as YYEKEE (reference sequence). The V end lost 0 bases, the J end lost 6 bases, and 7 bases lay between the germline ends. This CDR3 region has 13 residues. Here the CDR3 DNA reads TGTGCCAGCAGCTTGGGACAGCAAAACACCATATATTTT. Translation: CASSLGQQNTIYF. The full variable domain, completed using reference TRBV5-5 and TRBJ1-3, is DAGVTQSPTHLIKTRGQQVTLRCSPISGHKSVSWYQQVLGQGPQFIFQYYEKEERGRGNFPDRFSARQFPNYSSELNVNALLLGDSALYLCASSLGQQNTIYFGEGSWLTVV.

V gene TRBV6-1 combines with J gene TRBJ1-2; D might be TRBD1 (6 bases). CDR1 and CDR2 (germline): MNHNS, SASEGT. This CDR3 has 13 residues. V lost 1 base and J 4 bases, leaving 7 bases between the germline ends. The CDR3, as DNA: TGTGCCAGCAGTGAAGACAGGGTCTATGGCTACACCTTC. It specifies CASSEDRVYGYTF.

The CDR3 sequence: CSAPEGGYTF. For the CDR3, the DNA is TGCAGTGCTCCCGAGGGTGGCTACACCTTC. The gene calls are TRBV20-1 and TRBJ1-2; D is undetermined. The CDR3 consists of 10 residues. Germline V gives CDR1 DFQATT, CDR2 SNEGSKA (reference sequence). Trimming removed 5 bases at V and 7 bases at J, with 8 bases between.

This clone appeared once. The chain has TRBV30 and TRBJ2-3, with TRBD2 matching over 9 bases. There are 14 residues in the CDR3. V was clipped by 5 bases and J by 2 bases; unmatched bases: 5. Per germline, CDR1 GTSNPN and CDR2 SVGIG (reference sequence). The CDR3 loop is CAWRLAGNTDTQYF. The DNA of the CDR3 is TGTGCCTGGCGGCTAGCGGGGAACACAGATACGCAGTATTTT.

J is TRBJ1-2 and V is TRBV6-1; weak D call: TRBD1 (6 bases). This CDR3 has 14 amino acids. The germline V gene has CDR1 MNHNS and CDR2 SASEGT. Trimming removed 3 bases at V and 0 bases at J, with 8 bases between. The CDR3 spells CASSEGAANYGYTF. The CDR3 DNA sequence: TGTGCCAGCAGTGAGGGGGCGGCTAACTATGGCTACACCTTC.

The rearrangement uses TRBV4-1 and TRBJ2-7; perhaps TRBD1 as D (6 bases). The V end was cut by 1 base, the J end by 7 bases, with 17 bases between. The CDR3 has 15 amino acids. CDR1 and CDR2 from the germline V gene are MGHRA and YSYEKL. CDR3 in DNA: TGCGCCAGCAGCCAAGGTGGGACACTACTGGGGGAGCAGTACTTC. This gives the protein CASSQGGTLLGEQYF.

J is TRBJ2-7 and V is TRBV10-3; 11 bases agree with TRBD1. Per germline, CDR1 ENHRY and CDR2 SYGVKD. Trimming at V came to 5 bases and at J to 5 bases, leaving 5 bases not matched to a gene. The CDR3 runs 14 residues. The CDR3 nucleotides are TGTGCCATCAGTACGGGACAGGGGGTAAACGAGCAGTACTTC. Its protein is CAISTGQGVNEQYF.

The J gene is TRBJ2-7, the V gene TRBV5-8; tentatively, D is TRBD1 (5 bases). Germline V gene lookup returns CDR1 SGHTS and CDR2 YDEGEE. This CDR3 region has 14 residues. Deletions cut 0 bases from V and 3 bases from J, with 10 bases between. CDR3 sequence: CASSLGQGNYEQYF. CDR3 DNA: TGTGCCAGCAGCTTGGGTCAGGGAAACTACGAGCAGTACTTC.

V gene TRBV7-2 combines with J gene TRBJ1-6, with D unclear. In germline, CDR1 is SGHTA, CDR2 FQGNSA. The CDR3 sequence is 13 residues long. V was cut by 5 bases and J by 7 bases, with 9 bases left in between. CDR3 nucleotide sequence: TGTGCCAGCAGCCCCCAGCGGAATTCACCCCTCCACTTT. Amino acids: CASSPQRNSPLHF. Based on the CDR3 plus reference TRBV7-2 and TRBJ1-6, the full variable domain is GAGVSQSPSNKVTEKGKDVELRCDPISGHTALYWYRQSLGQGLEFLIYFQGNSAPDKSGLPSDRFSAERTGGSVSTLTIQRTQQEDSAVYLCASSPQRNSPLHFGNGTRLTVT.

The chain is built from TRBV2 and TRBJ2-7, with a tentative D call TRBD2 (7 bases). The CDR3 loop spans 15 amino acids. Germline CDR1 and CDR2: SNHLY and FYNNEI. Trimming removed 4 bases at V and 3 bases at J, with 16 bases between. The CDR3 sequence is CASSVGEGGLYEQYF. In DNA, the CDR3 is TGTGCCAGCAGTGTCGGGGAGGGGGGACTCTACGAGCAGTACTTC.

This chain joins TRBV13 and TRBJ2-2, with 10 positions matching TRBD2. Germline trimming cut 2 bases from V and 3 bases from J; bases unmatched to any gene: 12. This CDR3 comprises 19 residues. In germline, CDR1 is PRHDT, CDR2 FYEKMQ (reference sequence). CDR3 protein: CASSLLRASGGFDTGELFF. The CDR3 bases are TGTGCCAGCAGCTTACTCCGTGCTAGCGGGGGATTCGACACCGGGGAGCTGTTTTTT.

The rearrangement joins TRBV19 to TRBJ2-5; possibly TRBD2 for D (5 bases). Deletions cut 4 bases from V and 0 bases from J, with 6 bases between. This CDR3 comprises 13 residues. Per the germline V gene, CDR1 is LNHDA and CDR2 is SQIVND (reference sequence). In nucleotides, the CDR3 is TGTGCCAGTAGTACACTAGACCAAGAGACCCAGTACTTC. Amino acids: CASSTLDQETQYF.

V usage is TRBV19 and J usage is TRBJ2-1; 9 bases map to TRBD2. The germline V gene has CDR1 LNHDA and CDR2 SQIVND (reference sequence). The CDR3 extends over 22 amino acids. V trimming: 0 bases; J trimming: 8 bases; junction bases outside the gene matches: 26. The CDR3 region is CASSIEGQIRALMAGGRYEQFF. CDR3 DNA sequence: TGTGCCAGTAGTATAGAAGGACAGATACGGGCATTAATGGCGGGGGGGCGGTATGAGCAGTTCTTC.

This chain uses TRBV2 with TRBJ2-3; D is perhaps TRBD2 (6 bases). The germline V gene has CDR1 SNHLY and CDR2 FYNNEI. This CDR3 region has 17 residues. With 2 bases removed from V and 2 bases from J, the gap between germline ends came to 17 bases. The CDR3 loop is CASSEYGGPPFTDTQYF. CDR3 in DNA: TGTGCCAGCAGTGAATACGGAGGGCCACCATTCACAGATACGCAGTATTTT.

The V call is TRBV11-2, the J call TRBJ2-1, with 10 bases lining up with TRBD2. This CDR3 has 16 amino acids. CDR1 and CDR2 from the germline V gene are SGHAT and FQNNGV. J lost 3 bases, V lost 2 bases, and 4 bases had no gene match. Here the CDR3 reads CASSLRLAGVYNEQFF. CDR3 sequence (DNA): TGTGCCAGCAGCTTAAGGCTAGCGGGGGTCTACAATGAGCAGTTCTTC.

The chain uses TRBV5-1 and TRBJ2-1, with D maybe TRBD1 (6 bases). Germline loops: CDR1 SGHRS, CDR2 YFSETQ. The V end was cut by 2 bases, the J end by 7 bases, with 10 bases between. The CDR3 has 13 amino acids. The CDR3 loop reads CASSLYRVNEQFF. CDR3 nucleotides: TGCGCCAGCAGCTTATACAGGGTGAATGAGCAGTTCTTC.